Listed here are 24 T cell receptor beta chains from one sample, sequenced in a study of cytomegalovirus exposure and HLA in healthy donors. With 60 Vbeta and 13 Jbeta primers, the PCR was carried out. Sequenced by immunoSEQ multiplex PCR; TCRdb stores in-frame clones only, minus some. The repertoire holds some 150,000 clones, 75% to 90% seen once, with under 2% in the top ten. The sequencing sample was made of PBMCs. Every receptor here comes from a woman between 18 and 29 years old in good health and CMV-seronegative.

This clone appeared a few times. The rearrangement joins TRBV7-9 to TRBJ2-7, with D tentatively TRBD1 (6 bases). The V end lost 5 bases, the J end lost 0 bases, and 17 bases lay between the germline ends. This CDR3 is 16 amino acids long. Germline V lookup: CDR1 SEHNR, CDR2 FQNEAQ (reference sequence). CDR3 amino acids: CASSGFRDTTSYEQYF. The CDR3 DNA reads as TGTGCCAGCAGCGGATTCCGGGACACCACCTCCTACGAGCAGTACTTC.

The V and J genes are TRBV9 and TRBJ2-1; a possible D gene is TRBD2 (6 bases). The V gene's germline CDR1 is SGDLS and CDR2 YYNGEE. The length of the CDR3 is 17 residues. Trimming stripped 2 bases from V and 0 bases from J, with 15 bases between. DNA for the CDR3: TGTGCCAGCAGCGTGTCCTGGGGGGTGAGCTCCTACAATGAGCAGTTCTTC. Its protein product is CASSVSWGVSSYNEQFF.

The chain has TRBV12-5 and TRBJ2-4, with TRBD2 matching over 11 bases. V lost 0 bases and J lost 7; bases outside the gene matches: 14. This CDR3 is 19 amino acids long. From germline, CDR1 is LGHNT and CDR2 FRNRAP. The CDR3 is CASGLVLAGGRGGWNIQYF. The CDR3 DNA reads as TGTGCTAGTGGTTTGGTGTTAGCGGGGGGGCGGGGAGGTTGGAACATTCAGTACTTC.

The V and J genes are TRBV5-4 and TRBJ1-2; 9 nucleotides agree with TRBD1. CDR1 SGHNT and CDR2 YYREEE come from the germline V gene (reference sequence). The CDR3 totals 14 residues. J gave up 8 bases and V 4 bases, and 9 bases lay outside the gene matches. The CDR3 region is CASSPGQGMGGYTF. DNA of the CDR3: TGTGCCAGCAGCCCGGGACAGGGAATGGGAGGCTACACCTTC.

The chain links TRBV28 to TRBJ2-1; 13 nucleotides line up with TRBD2. Losses at the gene ends were 4 bases for V and 7 bases for J; bases not matched to a gene: 10. The CDR3 spans 17 residues. From germline, CDR1 is MDHEN and CDR2 SYDVKM. The CDR3 spells CASSSRGLAGAENEQFF. The CDR3 nucleotides are TGTGCCAGCAGTTCAAGAGGACTAGCGGGGGCGGAGAATGAGCAGTTCTTC.

The chain employs TRBV28 and TRBJ1-6; D perhaps matches TRBD1 (5 bases). The CDR3 extends over 18 amino acids. Germline V CDR1 and CDR2: MDHEN, SYDVKM. V was trimmed by 0 bases and J by 6 bases, leaving 18 bases between them. In DNA, the CDR3 is TGTGCCAGCAGTTTATGGGACATGGCAGCCTCTGGTAATTCACCCCTCCACTTT. Protein product: CASSLWDMAASGNSPLHF.

This clone was found once. V gene TRBV7-9 combines with J gene TRBJ1-2, with no clear D. CDR1 and CDR2 (germline): SEHNR, FQNEAQ (reference sequence). The V and J ends lost 1 base and 8 bases respectively, with 17 bases between them. The CDR3 contains 15 residues. The CDR3 nucleotides read TGTGCCAGCAGCTTAGGATATGGGCCTCCCCGGGGCTACACCTTC. Translation: CASSLGYGPPRGYTF. The whole variable domain, remainder taken from reference TRBV7-9 and TRBJ1-2, is DTGVSQNPRHKITKRGQNVTFRCDPISEHNRLYWYRQTLGQGPEFLTYFQNEAQLEKSRLLSDRFSAERPKGSFSTLEIQRTEQGDSAMYLCASSLGYGPPRGYTFGSGTRLTVV.

The V call is TRBV28, the J call TRBJ2-7, with D maybe TRBD1 (6 bases). CDR1 is MDHEN, CDR2 SYDVKM, per germline. V was shortened by 6 bases and J by 3 bases, with 9 bases between the two germline ends. The CDR3 length is 12 residues. CDR3 DNA sequence: TGTGCCAGCAGCCTACAGGGCTACGAGCAGTACTTC. Protein sequence: CASSLQGYEQYF.

The V and J genes are TRBV6-1 and TRBJ1-5; unclear D gene. The CDR3 length is 14 residues. Germline CDR1 is MNHNS and CDR2 is SASEGT. V was shortened by 2 bases and J by 4 bases, with 9 bases between the two germline ends. In DNA form, the CDR3 reads TGTGCCAGCAGTGAATTACACGGGAATCAGCCCCAGCATTTT. Its translation is CASSELHGNQPQHF.

The sample holds a few counts of this clone. This chain's CDR3 is CASSMLTANNQPQHF. In nucleotides, the CDR3 is TGTGCCAGTAGTATGTTGACAGCTAACAATCAGCCCCAGCATTTT. The chain joins TRBV19 to TRBJ1-5, with D tentatively TRBD1 (5 bases). The CDR3 length is 15 residues. Trimming cost V 3 bases and J 3 bases, with 12 bases left between them. Germline V gene sequence: CDR1 LNHDA, CDR2 SQIVND (reference sequence).

V is TRBV6-5 and J is TRBJ1-6, with 7 bases lining up with TRBD1. Trimming at V came to 6 bases and at J to 5 bases, leaving 7 bases not matched to a gene. Germline V lookup: CDR1 MNHEY, CDR2 SVGAGI. This CDR3 is built from 15 residues. The CDR3 sequence: CASRGPGQNNSPLHF. The CDR3, as DNA: TGTGCCAGCAGGGGACCGGGACAGAATAATTCACCCCTCCACTTT.

The genes are TRBV18 and TRBJ1-2; D remains unclear. This CDR3 contains 15 residues. From germline, CDR1 is KGHSH and CDR2 LQKENI. V was trimmed by 0 bases and J by 8 bases, leaving 16 bases between them. DNA for the CDR3: TGTGCCAGCTCACCACCATCGACGCTTGGGGAGGGCTACACCTTC. Its protein product is CASSPPSTLGEGYTF.

This chain joins TRBV5-4 and TRBJ2-1, with TRBD1 matching 10 bases. Unmatched junction bases numbered 5, after V lost 4 bases and J lost 10 bases. The CDR3 contains 13 residues. In germline, CDR1 is SGHNT, CDR2 YYREEE (reference sequence). This CDR3 is CASSATGGREQFF. The CDR3 DNA sequence: TGTGCCAGCAGCGCGACAGGGGGCAGAGAGCAGTTCTTC.

This sequence joins TRBV12-5 and TRBJ2-7; D perhaps matches TRBD1 (6 bases). The CDR3 is 14 residues long. The V and J ends lost 6 bases and 5 bases respectively, with 17 bases between them. The V gene's germline CDR1 is LGHNT and CDR2 FRNRAP. The CDR3 region is CASGVQGIGDEQYF. CDR3 DNA: TGTGCTAGTGGCGTACAGGGAATAGGGGACGAGCAGTACTTC.

The V call is TRBV18, the J call TRBJ2-7; D gene unclear. The CDR3 has 14 amino acids. From germline, CDR1 is KGHSH and CDR2 LQKENI. The V and J ends lost 3 bases and 2 bases respectively, with 11 bases between them. CDR3: CASSPSQSTYEQYF. CDR3 nucleotide sequence: TGTGCCAGCTCACCCTCGCAGTCGACCTACGAGCAGTACTTC.

The genes are TRBV7-9 and TRBJ2-7; 10 bases fit TRBD1. The trim removed 2 bases at V and 6 bases at J, leaving 19 bases unmatched. Germline CDR1 SEHNR, CDR2 FQNEAQ (reference sequence). This CDR3 has 19 amino acids. CDR3 in DNA: TGTGCCAGCAGCTTAACCCAACGTTACTGGACAGGGGGGGATGGCGAGCAGTACTTC. It translates to CASSLTQRYWTGGDGEQYF.

This clone was seen only a few times. One junction end disagrees with the germline gene, perhaps due to a read error. The V call is TRBV5-6, the J call TRBJ2-5; maybe TRBD1 (8 bases). Looked up from germline, CDR1 is SGHDT and CDR2 is YYEEEE. The CDR3 sequence is 13 residues long. The CDR3, as DNA: TGTGCCAGCAGTCACAGGGGGGGAGAGGCCCAGTACTTC. Translated, it gives CASSHRGGEAQYF.

This clone has a handful of counts. The chain couples TRBV7-9 to TRBJ1-1; a weak D match, TRBD1 (6 bases). The V end lost 4 bases, the J end lost 4 bases, and 10 bases lay between the germline ends. CDR3 length equals 13 residues. Germline V gene data show CDR1 as SEHNR and CDR2 as FQNEAQ (reference sequence). The CDR3 nucleotides are TGTGCCAGCAGCTATACAGGGCGCACTGAAGCTTTCTTT. It translates to CASSYTGRTEAFF.

This rearrangement joins TRBV15 to TRBJ1-3, with D possibly TRBD1 on 5 matching bases. V was pared by 1 base and J by 4 bases, with 11 bases between. This CDR3 contains 15 residues. CDR1 and CDR2 from the germline V gene are LNHNV and YYDKDF (reference sequence). The CDR3 here is CATSRVRAGGNTIYF. Written as DNA, the CDR3 is TGTGCCACCAGCAGAGTTCGGGCAGGGGGAAACACCATATATTTT.

The V call is TRBV27, the J call TRBJ2-3; 11 bases match TRBD2. This CDR3 spans 18 amino acids. V shed 0 bases and J 4 bases; nucleotides not matched to a gene: 9. Germline CDR1 is MNHEY and CDR2 is SMNVEV (reference sequence). The CDR3 protein is CASSLSGGLAGGPDTQYF. CDR3 coding DNA: TGTGCCAGCAGTTTATCGGGTGGGCTAGCGGGGGGACCAGATACGCAGTATTTT.

The chain is built from TRBV6-1 and TRBJ1-5; D is ambiguous. From germline, CDR1 is MNHNS and CDR2 SASEGT. CDR3 size: 16 residues. Trimming pared 1 base from V and 1 base from J, leaving 11 bases between. CDR3 sequence reads: CASSEEPGRSNQPQHF. CDR3 DNA: TGTGCCAGCAGTGAAGAACCGGGAAGAAGCAATCAGCCCCAGCATTTT.

This clone was detected only a few times. The gene calls are TRBV4-2 and TRBJ1-5; D is uncertain. Germline CDR1 reads LGHNA; CDR2 reads YNFKEQ. The CDR3 covers 15 residues. Trimming took 0 bases from V and 11 from J, leaving 17 bases between them. CDR3 residues: CASSQESWLVAAQHF. In nucleotides, the CDR3 is TGTGCCAGCAGCCAAGAGTCGTGGCTAGTCGCTGCCCAGCATTTT.

The V and J genes are TRBV5-1 and TRBJ2-2; D possibly corresponds to TRBD2 (5 bases). The V end was cut by 7 bases, the J end by 3 bases, with 10 bases between. CDR1 is SGHRS and CDR2 is YFSETQ in the germline V gene. The CDR3 has 13 amino acids. In DNA, the CDR3 is TGCGCCAGCTCACTGGGAGACACCGGGGAGCTGTTTTTT. The encoded protein is CASSLGDTGELFF.

This rearrangement joins TRBV2 to TRBJ1-1, with TRBD1 matching over 7 bases. CDR3 length equals 16 residues. Trimming took 7 bases from V and 4 from J; bases not matched to a gene: 15. From germline, CDR1 is SNHLY and CDR2 FYNNEI. CDR3 region: CASKDRSTGIGTEAFF. In DNA form, the CDR3 reads TGTGCCAGCAAAGATCGGTCGACAGGGATAGGCACTGAAGCTTTCTTT.